A selection of T cell receptor beta chains follows, all from one sample in a study of blood T cell repertoires in COVID-19. Only in-frame clones appear in the TCRdb table, and some are missing; sequencing was by immunoSEQ multiplex PCR. This table holds approximately 120,000 clones, 70% to 80% found once. Sequencing was carried out using peripheral blood. The receptors come from a human donor in a cohort sampled during active COVID-19. Each CDR3 is given with its conserved first and last residue. Each record gives: V gene, J gene, clone size, D gene, CDR3 DNA, CDR3 protein. A D gene is named only where the DNA matches it firmly. The size entry is marked missing in some rows and otherwise reads once, few, many or a size class.

TRBV7-8,TRBJ1-5,.,TRBD1,TGTGCCAGCAGCTTAGGACAGGGCGGTCAGCCCCAGCATTTT,CASSLGQGGQPQHF
TRBV2,TRBJ2-7,.,.,TGTGCCAGCAGTACACCGGGACTGGCCGTTTACGAGCAGTACTTC,CASSTPGLAVYEQYF
TRBV28,TRBJ2-3,.,.,TGTGCCAGCAGTTTAAGGGGAGGCGCAGATACGCAGTATTTT,CASSLRGGADTQYF
TRBV5-6,TRBJ2-7,once,TRBD1,TGTGCCAGCAGCCCGACAGGGTGGTCCTACGAGCAGTACTTC,CASSPTGWSYEQYF
TRBV6-5,TRBJ2-3,.,.,TGTGCCAGCAGTTTCTCCTGGGACATCACAGATACGCAGTATTTT,CASSFSWDITDTQYF
TRBV23-1,TRBJ1-5,.,.,TGCGCCAGCAAAAACAGGGCGAGCAATCAGCCCCAGCATTTT,CASKNRASNQPQHF
TRBV7-9,TRBJ2-2,.,TRBD2,TGTGCCAGCTCCCCGGGGAGGGGTCAGGCCGGGGAGCTGTTTTTT,CASSPGRGQAGELFF
TRBV9,TRBJ1-2,.,.,TGTGCCAGCAGCGTGGACAGCGACTATGGCTACACCTTC,CASSVDSDYGYTF
TRBV5-1,TRBJ2-5,.,.,TGCGCCAGCAGCTGGGAGGACCAAGAGACCCAGTACTTC,CASSWEDQETQYF
TRBV6-5,TRBJ2-2,.,TRBD2,TGTGCCAGCAGGGGAGGGATCCCCGGGGAGCTGTTTTTT,CASRGGIPGELFF
TRBV27,TRBJ2-6,.,TRBD2,TGTGCCAGCAGATCAACCGGGGGCGGTCTAGCGGGGGGAGATGGGGCCAACGTCCTGACTTTC,CASRSTGGGLAGGDGANVLTF
TRBV28,TRBJ1-1,.,TRBD1,TGTGCCAGCAGTACCTACAGGGGGGTGAACACTGAAGCTTTCTTT,CASSTYRGVNTEAFF
TRBV5-1,TRBJ2-1,.,TRBD2,TGCGCCAGCAGCCCCGGACTAGCCGGCTACGAGCAGTTCTTC,CASSPGLAGYEQFF
TRBV2,TRBJ2-7,.,.,TGTGCCAGCAGCCCTTCAGGCGAGCAGTACTTC,CASSPSGEQYF
TRBV28,TRBJ1-5,once,.,TGTGCCAGCAGTTTGACTCCGGGATTCACCCATCAGCCCCAGCATTTT,CASSLTPGFTHQPQHF
TRBV7-9,TRBJ1-1,few,.,TGTGCCAGTAAACAGGGGAACACTGAAGCTTTCTTT,CASKQGNTEAFF
TRBV28,TRBJ2-2,.,TRBD2,TGTGCCAGCAGTCTAGCGGGAGTGAACACCGGGGAGCTGTTTTTT,CASSLAGVNTGELFF
TRBV19,TRBJ2-1,once,.,TGTGCCAGTAGCCAGACAGATTACAATGAGCAGTTCTTC,CASSQTDYNEQFF
TRBV29-1,TRBJ2-7,.,TRBD1,TGCAGCGTTGAACCTCGGGACAGCCCCTCCTACGAGCAGTACTTC,CSVEPRDSPSYEQYF
TRBV6-2/TRBV6-3,TRBJ1-5,.,TRBD1,TGTGCCAGCAGTTACTCGGGACAGGGAATCCGAAGCAATCAGCCCCAGCATTTT,CASSYSGQGIRSNQPQHF
TRBV10-2,TRBJ2-4,.,.,TGCGCCAGCAGTGAGCCCCGGGGCAAAAACATTCAGTACTTC,CASSEPRGKNIQYF
TRBV5-1,TRBJ1-2,.,.,TGCGCCAGCAGCCCGCGGGGGGGGTCGGCTGACAACTATGGCTACACCTTC,CASSPRGGSADNYGYTF
TRBV5-4,TRBJ1-1,.,.,TGTGCCAGCAGCTTGCCCACAGGGCCCACTGAAGCTTTCTTT,CASSLPTGPTEAFF
TRBV30,TRBJ2-7,.,TRBD2,TGTGCCTGGAGATGGGGGGGAACCTACGAGCAGTACTTC,CAWRWGGTYEQYF
TRBV29-1,TRBJ1-2,.,.,TGCAGCGTTGGGCAGGGGCATGGCTACACCTTC,CSVGQGHGYTF
TRBV5-6,TRBJ1-1,.,.,TGTGCCAGCAGCCAACCCTACGCGGTAAGGATACGAGGCAACACTGAAGCTTTCTTT,CASSQPYAVRIRGNTEAFF
TRBV7-3,TRBJ2-5,.,.,TGTGCCAGCAGCTTAAGGGCGGGCCACGCCGGGGTGGAGACCCAGTACTTC,CASSLRAGHAGVETQYF
TRBV7-9,TRBJ2-2,.,.,TGTGCCAGCAGCCTACCTGAGGGGGCCGGGGAGCTGTTTTTT,CASSLPEGAGELFF
TRBV27,TRBJ2-5,.,TRBD2,TGTGCCAGCAGTCACATGCGGGGGGCGGGGGAGACCCAGTACTTC,CASSHMRGAGETQYF
TRBV18,TRBJ2-7,once,TRBD2,TGTGCCAGCTCACTTGGGACTAGCGTTGTCTACGAGCAGTACTTC,CASSLGTSVVYEQYF
TRBV12-3/TRBV12-4,TRBJ1-2,.,.,TGTGCCAGCAGTTTACCAGGGACAATCGGCTACACCTTC,CASSLPGTIGYTF
TRBV3-1/TRBV3-2,TRBJ1-6,.,.,TGTGCCAGCAGCCAAGATACCGCGCCCCTCCACTTT,CASSQDTAPLHF
TRBV2,TRBJ2-5,.,.,TGTGCCAGCAGTGAAGCAGGACTCCAAGAGACCCAGTACTTC,CASSEAGLQETQYF
TRBV12-3/TRBV12-4,TRBJ2-7,.,.,TGTGCCAGCAGTTTAGATAAGGGGTACGAGCAGTACTTC,CASSLDKGYEQYF
TRBV19,TRBJ2-5,.,.,TGTGCCAGTAGCACGGGGGTCCAAGAGACCCAGTACTTC,CASSTGVQETQYF
TRBV12-3/TRBV12-4,TRBJ1-1,.,.,TGTGCCAGCAGCCAGAGGGACACTGAAGCTTTCTTT,CASSQRDTEAFF
TRBV15,TRBJ2-3,once,TRBD1,TGTGCCACCAGCCAGGACAGGGGCGAAACAGATACGCAGTATTTT,CATSQDRGETDTQYF
TRBV10-1,TRBJ1-6,few,.,TGCGCCAGCAGTGATGTCGGGAATTCACCCCTCCACTTT,CASSDVGNSPLHF
TRBV3-1/TRBV3-2,TRBJ2-1,.,TRBD2,TGTGCCAGCAGCCAGTCCTCATCGGCGGGGGGGTACAATGAGCAGTTCTTC,CASSQSSSAGGYNEQFF
TRBV3-1/TRBV3-2,TRBJ2-1,.,.,TGTGCCAGCAGCCAAGCCTATGAGCAGTTCTTC,CASSQAYEQFF
TRBV18,TRBJ1-1,.,.,TGTGCCAGCTCACGGGGGTCAGGGGCGACTGAAGCTTTCTTT,CASSRGSGATEAFF
TRBV6-5,TRBJ1-1,.,.,TGTGCCAGCAGTTACCATCAGGGCACTGAAGCTTTCTTT,CASSYHQGTEAFF
TRBV2,TRBJ2-5,.,TRBD2,TGTGCCAGCAGTGCGGAACTAGCGACAGTAGAGACCCAGTACTTC,CASSAELATVETQYF
TRBV28,TRBJ1-4,.,.,TGTGCCAGCAGTTTTGAACAGGGAAGCGAAAAACTGTTTTTT,CASSFEQGSEKLFF
TRBV19,TRBJ2-7,few,TRBD2,TGTGCCAGTAGTATGGCTAGCGGGGGATACGAGCAGTACTTC,CASSMASGGYEQYF
TRBV6-1,TRBJ2-7,.,.,TGTGCCAGCAGTGAGGGACACTTCTACGAGCAGTACTTC,CASSEGHFYEQYF
TRBV19,TRBJ1-5,.,TRBD1,TGTGCCAGTAGTATTGAACAGGGGGCCGGTCAGCCCCAGCATTTT,CASSIEQGAGQPQHF
TRBV6-2/TRBV6-3,TRBJ1-1,.,.,TGTGCCAGCAGTGCAAACAGGGTGAGCACTGAAGCTTTCTTT,CASSANRVSTEAFF
TRBV6-5,TRBJ1-1,few,TRBD1,TGTGCCATTAAAGTGGGGACAGGGGGCACTGAAGCTTTCTTT,CAIKVGTGGTEAFF
TRBV2,TRBJ2-7,many,.,TGTGCCATAACGACAGAAACCTCCTACGAGCAGTACTTC,CAITTETSYEQYF
TRBV7-9,TRBJ2-2,.,.,TGTGCCAGCAGCTTAGTGGGAGGAGCAGCCGGGGAGCTGTTTTTT,CASSLVGGAAGELFF
TRBV5-1,TRBJ2-7,few,.,TGCGCCAGCAGCTTTGACACGATCTCCTACGAGCAGTACTTC,CASSFDTISYEQYF
TRBV3-1/TRBV3-2,TRBJ2-5,.,TRBD1,TGTGCCAGCAGCCCGACAGGGTCACAAGAGACCCAGTACTTC,CASSPTGSQETQYF
TRBV4-1,TRBJ2-3,.,.,TGCGCCAGCAGCCAAGCAGGGGTCACGGCAGATACGCAGTATTTT,CASSQAGVTADTQYF
TRBV7-9,TRBJ1-1,few,TRBD1,TGTGCCAGCAGCTTAGCGGGACAGGTCCTCGAAGCTTTCTTT,CASSLAGQVLEAFF
TRBV19,TRBJ1-2,few,.,TGTGCCAGTAGTATTCCCCCAGGATGGGGCGGCTACACCTTC,CASSIPPGWGGYTF
TRBV19,TRBJ2-1,.,TRBD1,TGTGCCAGTAGTACGGACAGGAATGAGCAGTTCTTC,CASSTDRNEQFF
TRBV2,TRBJ2-3,.,TRBD2,TGTGCCAGCAGTGAACTAGCGGGGGTCAGGGATACGCAGTATTTT,CASSELAGVRDTQYF
TRBV2,TRBJ2-1,few,TRBD2,TGTGCCAGCAGGTCGGCCGGGGGGGCGGGGAATGAGCAGTTCTTC,CASRSAGGAGNEQFF